Below, 26 T cell receptor beta chains from the same sample are listed, as sequenced in a study of blood T cell repertoires in COVID-19. The table came from immunoSEQ multiplex PCR; TCRdb's copy has only in-frame clones and leaves some out. The repertoire holds about 230,000 clones, with about 80% as singletons. Sequencing was performed on peripheral blood. The receptors shown here come from a man aged 45 to 65 with active or convalescent COVID-19.

The chain links TRBV9 to TRBJ1-1, with D unclear. The CDR3 is 13 residues long. CDR1 and CDR2 from the germline V gene are SGDLS and YYNGEE. V shed 0 bases and J shed 8 bases, with 11 bases lying between them. The CDR3, as DNA: TGTGCCAGCAGCGTAGATGGTTTGGGCGAAGCTTTCTTT. Translating it yields CASSVDGLGEAFF.

The chain uses TRBV6-1 and TRBJ1-2; TRBD1 matches at 10 bases. Per the germline V gene, CDR1 is MNHNS and CDR2 is SASEGT. This CDR3 comprises 14 residues. V was pared by 3 bases and J by 4 bases, with 2 bases of the junction left unmatched. The CDR3 region is CASSDGTGVYGYTF. CDR3 sequence (DNA): TGTGCCAGCAGTGACGGGACAGGGGTCTATGGCTACACCTTC.

The chain links TRBV12-3 or TRBV12-4 to TRBJ2-7, with TRBD2 as a possible D gene (5 bases). V was cut by 5 bases and J by 6 bases, with 8 bases left in between. The CDR3 is 11 residues long. DNA of the CDR3: TGTGCCAGCAGTCGCCGGGGCGAGCAGTACTTC. Residues: CASSRRGEQYF.

The chain recombines TRBV13 with TRBJ1-2, with D possibly being TRBD1 (5 bases). Germline V gene sequence: CDR1 PRHDT, CDR2 FYEKMQ (reference sequence). The CDR3 loop spans 14 amino acids. V gave up 0 bases and J gave up 7 bases, with 12 bases separating them. The CDR3 loop reads CASSLGRGEAGYTF. The DNA for the CDR3 is TGTGCCAGCAGCTTAGGGCGAGGGGAGGCTGGCTACACCTTC.

The V and J genes are TRBV4-2 and TRBJ2-3; the match to TRBD2 covers 7 bases. Germline CDR1 is LGHNA and CDR2 is YNFKEQ. This CDR3 comprises 16 residues. Unmatched junction bases numbered 10, after V lost 3 bases and J lost 4 bases. The chain's CDR3 is CASSQTPGRGADTQYF. The CDR3 DNA reads as TGTGCCAGCAGCCAGACCCCGGGCCGGGGGGCAGATACGCAGTATTTT.

The chain links TRBV27 to TRBJ2-3; a weak D match, TRBD1 (6 bases). Germline V gives CDR1 MNHEY, CDR2 SMNVEV (reference sequence). The ends were cut back, 3 bases at V and 3 bases at J, with 16 bases in the middle. The CDR3 contains 16 residues. CDR3 loop: CASSLQGLVRTDTQYF. In nucleotides, the CDR3 is TGTGCCAGCAGTTTGCAGGGGCTAGTCAGGACAGATACGCAGTATTTT.

The chain links TRBV9 to TRBJ1-1; TRBD1 might be the D (6 bases). From germline, CDR1 is SGDLS and CDR2 YYNGEE. The CDR3 is made up of 14 amino acids. V lost 2 bases to trimming and J lost 8 bases, with 16 bases between them. The CDR3 bases are TGTGCCAGCAGCGTCGGTCACAGGGTCCTGGAAGCTTTCTTT. Translation: CASSVGHRVLEAFF.

J is TRBJ2-3 and V is TRBV30; 8 bases map to TRBD2. V shed 0 bases, J shed 5 bases, and the junction held 10 bases outside the gene matches. Looked up from germline, CDR1 is GTSNPN and CDR2 is SVGIG (reference sequence). The CDR3 runs 16 residues. CDR3 sequence (DNA): TGTGCCTGGAGTGTACGATCGGGGGGGCGTGGAGATACGCAGTATTTT. Its protein product is CAWSVRSGGRGDTQYF.

The V gene is TRBV11-3, the J gene TRBJ2-2; D gene ambiguous. The germline V gene encodes CDR1 SGHNT and CDR2 YENEEA. Trimming pared 3 bases from V and 0 bases from J, leaving 14 bases between. The CDR3 covers 17 residues. The CDR3 DNA reads as TGTGCCAGCAGCTTTTCGAGCGTACAAGCGAACACCGGGGAGCTGTTTTTT. Protein product: CASSFSSVQANTGELFF.

This clone was picked up one time. The chain links TRBV4-1 to TRBJ1-3; 8 nucleotides line up with TRBD1. The ends lost 0 bases at V and 7 bases at J; junction bases unmatched: 5. This CDR3 contains 15 residues. Germline CDR1 MGHRA, CDR2 YSYEKL. This CDR3 reads CASSQDGQGANTIYF. The CDR3 DNA sequence: TGCGCCAGCAGCCAAGATGGGCAGGGGGCGAACACCATATATTTT.

V gene TRBV12-5 combines with J gene TRBJ2-1, with 7 bases identical to TRBD2. In germline, CDR1 is LGHNT, CDR2 FRNRAP. The CDR3 extends over 14 amino acids. Unmatched junction bases numbered 10, after V lost 1 base and J lost 13 bases. The CDR3 is CASGLGLADGIQFF. In nucleotides, the CDR3 is TGTGCTAGTGGTTTGGGACTAGCAGATGGAATACAGTTCTTC.

This rearrangement joins TRBV19 to TRBJ2-2, with 7 bases fitting TRBD2. J lost 5 bases, V lost 7 bases, and 13 bases had no gene match. The CDR3 consists of 16 residues. Per the germline V gene, CDR1 is LNHDA and CDR2 is SQIVND (reference sequence). The CDR3 DNA reads TGTGCCAGTACCCTCCGGGGGGAGTCCTCGACCGGGGAGCTGTTTTTT. Translating it yields CASTLRGESSTGELFF. Complete variable domain (other parts from reference TRBV19 and TRBJ2-2): DGGITQSPKYLFRKEGQNVTLSCEQNLNHDAMYWYRQDPGQGLRLIYYSQIVNDFQKGDIAEGYSVSREKKESFPLTVTSAQKNPTAFYLCASTLRGESSTGELFFGEGSRLTVL.

This chain joins TRBV4-2 and TRBJ2-7; a weak D match, TRBD1 (5 bases). Germline V gives CDR1 LGHNA, CDR2 YNFKEQ. V was shortened by 4 bases and J by 2 bases, with 15 bases between the two germline ends. The CDR3 runs to 15 residues. CDR3 residues: CASSPRSQGAYEQYF. CDR3 sequence (DNA): TGTGCCAGCAGCCCGCGTTCCCAGGGCGCCTACGAGCAGTACTTC.

This chain connects TRBV9 to TRBJ2-1; 7 bases map to TRBD1. Per germline, CDR1 SGDLS and CDR2 YYNGEE. There are 15 residues in the CDR3. J lost 8 bases, V lost 0 bases, and 8 bases had no gene match. The CDR3 nucleotides read TGTGCCAGCAGCGTAGTCGCGAGACAGGGAGATGAGCAGTTCTTC. It translates to CASSVVARQGDEQFF.

There are many counts of this clone. Other DNA variants within this sample encode the same CDR3. This chain links TRBV7-2 with TRBJ1-5, with D possibly matching TRBD1 (5 bases). Germline lookup yields CDR1 SGHTA and CDR2 FQGNSA. V was cut by 0 bases and J by 2 bases, with 14 bases left in between. The CDR3 consists of 17 residues. CDR3 protein: CASSLALGGAGNQPQHF. Here the CDR3 DNA reads TGTGCCAGCAGCTTAGCGCTGGGAGGGGCGGGCAATCAGCCCCAGCATTTT.

The chain joins TRBV23-1 to TRBJ1-5; 7 nucleotides agree with TRBD1. TRBV23-1 is filed as an ORF, its function uncertain. After removal of 4 bases from V and 8 bases from J, the junction contained 11 bases not matched to a gene. This CDR3 is 15 amino acids long. The CDR3 sequence is CASSLDDREGKPQHF. The CDR3 nucleotides are TGCGCCAGCAGTCTAGATGACAGGGAAGGAAAGCCCCAGCATTTT.

This chain links TRBV7-3 with TRBJ1-6, with a weak D call TRBD1 (6 bases). The length of the CDR3 is 14 residues. The V and J ends lost 5 bases and 9 bases respectively, with 14 bases between them. The germline V gene encodes CDR1 SGHTA and CDR2 FQGTGA. CDR3 nucleotide sequence: TGTGCCAGCAGCCAGGCAGGGGCGGGTTCACCCCTCCACTTT. It specifies CASSQAGAGSPLHF.

The chain uses TRBV12-3 or TRBV12-4 and TRBJ1-2; D is unresolved. The V and J ends lost 3 bases and 1 base respectively, with 6 bases between them. The CDR3 is made up of 13 amino acids. The CDR3 DNA sequence: TGTGCCAGCAGTTTCGGGATTAACTATGGCTACACCTTC. Residues: CASSFGINYGYTF.

The DNA of the CDR3 is TGCGCCAGCAGCCCCGGGACAGGGATCCCGAGCTACACCTTC. This encodes CASSPGTGIPSYTF. V gene TRBV5-1 combines with J gene TRBJ1-2, with 9 bases lining up with TRBD1. The germline V gene encodes CDR1 SGHRS and CDR2 YFSETQ. This CDR3 contains 14 residues. V shed 4 bases and J 9 bases; nucleotides not matched to a gene: 10.

This chain links TRBV30 with TRBJ1-1; no clear D gene. The CDR3 contains 13 residues. The V gene's germline CDR1 is GTSNPN and CDR2 SVGIG (reference sequence). Trimming removed 8 bases from V and 4 bases from J, with 17 bases in between. The CDR3 sequence: CAQVRGYITEAFF. In DNA form, the CDR3 reads TGTGCCCAAGTCCGGGGTTATATCACTGAAGCTTTCTTT.

The V call is TRBV12-5, the J call TRBJ1-1; TRBD1 aligns across 7 bases. This CDR3 has 14 amino acids. Germline V CDR1 and CDR2: LGHNT, FRNRAP. J was trimmed by 8 bases and V by 0 bases; bases with no gene match: 6. CDR3 sequence: CASGLVRSGGEAFF. The DNA of the CDR3 is TGTGCTAGTGGTTTGGTACGATCAGGGGGGGAAGCTTTCTTT.

This clone has a handful of counts. Distinct nucleotide sequences in the sample also encode this CDR3. The rearrangement uses TRBV30 and TRBJ1-3, with D tentatively TRBD1 (5 bases). Trimming shortened V by 0 bases and J by 2 bases, and 8 bases separated the two germline ends. This CDR3 region has 14 residues. Germline values: CDR1 GTSNPN, CDR2 SVGIG (reference sequence). CDR3 nucleotide sequence: TGTGCCTGGAGTGTACAAGGGGCTGGAAACACCATATATTTT. As protein: CAWSVQGAGNTIYF.

This rearrangement joins TRBV4-1 to TRBJ2-7; 9 bases fit TRBD1. Looked up from germline, CDR1 is MGHRA and CDR2 is YSYEKL. The ends lost 0 bases at V and 6 bases at J; junction bases unmatched: 18. The CDR3 has 19 residues. The CDR3 is CASSQDGGSRDRETIEQYF. The CDR3 DNA reads TGCGCCAGCAGCCAAGACGGTGGCAGCCGGGACAGGGAAACAATCGAGCAGTACTTC.

DNA of the CDR3: TGTGCCAGTACCTCTTCCGGGGGGGGCCAACTCTACGAGCAGTACTTC. It yields the protein CASTSSGGGQLYEQYF. V gene TRBV19 combines with J gene TRBJ2-7; TRBD2 matches 8 bases. The CDR3 sequence is 16 residues long. Looked up from germline, CDR1 is LNHDA and CDR2 is SQIVND (reference sequence). The V gene end was trimmed by 7 bases and the J gene end by 3 bases; junction bases not matched to a gene: 14. Full variable domain (remainder filled in from reference TRBV19 and TRBJ2-7): DGGITQSPKYLFRKEGQNVTLSCEQNLNHDAMYWYRQDPGQGLRLIYYSQIVNDFQKGDIAEGYSVSREKKESFPLTVTSAQKNPTAFYLCASTSSGGGQLYEQYFGPGTRLTVT.

The genes are TRBV7-3 and TRBJ2-2; tentatively, D is TRBD2 (5 bases). The CDR3 totals 15 residues. V lost 4 bases to trimming and J lost 7 bases, with 16 bases between them. CDR1 and CDR2 (germline): SGHTA, FQGTGA. The DNA of the CDR3 is TGTGCCAGCAGCTCTCGAAGGTCCGGGGTCGGGGAGCTGTTTTTT. Protein: CASSSRRSGVGELFF.

This clone has more than one count but fewer than ten. V is TRBV11-1 and J is TRBJ1-1, with D maybe TRBD1 (6 bases). In germline, CDR1 is SGHAT, CDR2 FQDESV (reference sequence). The V and J ends lost 3 bases and 4 bases respectively, with 12 bases between them. The CDR3 extends over 14 amino acids. The CDR3 here is CASSFGGLGTEAFF. The CDR3 DNA reads TGTGCCAGCAGCTTCGGGGGGCTGGGCACTGAAGCTTTCTTT.